This T cell receptor beta chain is from a study of blood T cell repertoires in COVID-19 (TCRdb year 2020). Broadly, across the study: The collaborator samples originated in the United States, Italy and Spain and spanned the acute and convalescent phases of COVID-19. The material from the prospective study consisted of cDNA or gDNA derived from T cells, B-cell-depleted T cells, or PBMCs. Deeply sampled blood TCRbeta repertoires from subjects exposed to, actively infected with, or recovered from COVID-19 were included in the dataset. The repertoires were released in a freely available public database intended as a resource for research on the immune response to SARS-CoV-2. Samples were obtained from the ongoing ImmuneRACE study (first 160 participants) and from 1,200 or so subjects provided by 6 global collaborators. The sample metadata nearly always contained a de-identified subject ID, COVID-19 status, age in years and sex. Where available, HLA class I and class II types were taken from metadata supplied by the sample provider and were not determined by assay-based typing. The investigation overall reported the following: The quantity of clinical and demographic metadata differed by source and by participant and was supplied without curation.

The immunoSEQ Assay, a bias-controlled multiplex PCR, was used to amplify TCRbeta CDR3 regions from genomic DNA. In the authors' own workflow: The number of nucleated cells in each sample was estimated by amplification of reference gene primers within the assay. Sequence reads were collapsed and filtered to measure the absolute abundance of every unique TCRbeta CDR3 rearrangement. For each sample, productive Simpson clonality was calculated as the square root of Simpson's diversity index across productive rearrangements. TCRdb's version of the immuneACCESS table is confined to in-frame rearrangements and falls short of the full clone set. An unresolved V gene accounts for under half of the shortfall where checked; the remainder is of unknown origin. V and J calls and clone size are given by that table; D and trimming were obtained from the DNA. The sample profile shows about 270,000 clones; around 86% of them were found once. Less than 2.5% of the sample rests with the top ten.

With respect to this clone: Which antigen it targets is not known. Qualities for individual bases were not recorded, and no much larger clone is one base off.

CDR1 MNHNY and CDR2 SVGAGI were looked up in the germline V gene (reference sequence). Clipping removes 4 bases from V and 3 bases from J, with 7 as the unmatched junction base count. The CDR3 spans 16 residues, from the cysteine through the phenylalanine. The DNA shown is the 48-base CDR3, in frame from base 1. Collaborating institutions collected whole blood in K2EDTA tubes following their own protocols. For TCRbeta analysis, collaborators shipped samples as frozen whole blood, isolated PBMCs, or DNA extracted from either of those sample types. The sequence came from a man aged 45-65 years with acute or convalescent COVID-19. Here the chain combines TRBV6-6 and TRBJ1-5, and 9 junction bases match TRBD1. Material: peripheral blood. CDR3 sequence: CASSSPGTGPNQPQHF. The DNA sequence is as follows: TGTGCCAGCAGTTCCCCCGGGACAGGGCCCAATCAGCCCCAGCATTTT.